This T cell receptor (beta chain) was obtained from a study of blood T cell repertoires in COVID-19. Background on the study: Some COVID-19 samples were acute and others convalescent; all came from the United States, Italy and Spain. Sources were T cells, B-cell-depleted T cells, or PBMCs; the material itself was cDNA or gDNA.

CDR3 size: 12 residues. Germline V gene sequence: CDR1 MDHEN, CDR2 SYDVKM. Deletions cut 4 bases from V and 8 bases from J, with 11 bases between. Under the authors' procedure: Reference gene primer amplification in the assay estimated nucleated cell counts. Generated by immunoSEQ multiplex PCR, the TCRdb table keeps only in-frame clones and is missing some. Clone size and the V and J calls come from that table; the DNA yielded D and trimming. Of around 97,000 clones in the sample, around nine tenths were seen once. Sequenced input: peripheral blood. The chain combines TRBV28 with TRBJ1-2; TRBD1 is a possible D gene (5 bases). This TCR was recovered from a man aged 50 to 59 in a cohort sampled during active COVID-19. The CDR3 protein is CASSSTVSGYTF. DNA for the CDR3: TGTGCCAGCAGTTCGACAGTAAGCGGCTACACCTTC.